One sample yielded the 7 T cell receptor beta chains listed below, sequenced in a study of blood T cell repertoires in COVID-19. TCRdb's copy holds only in-frame clones and misses some; the assay was immunoSEQ multiplex PCR. The sample consists of nearly 350,000 clones, more than 75% of them appearing once. The sequencing input was peripheral blood. The receptors stem from a woman under 30 who had recovered from COVID-19.

The chain employs TRBV7-9 and TRBJ2-5, with D perhaps matching TRBD2 (5 bases). The ends were cut back, 0 bases at V and 2 bases at J, with 10 bases in the middle. CDR1 is SEHNR and CDR2 is FQNEAQ in the germline V gene (reference sequence). The CDR3 is made up of 15 amino acids. CDR3: CASSLAGSAQETQYF. Here the CDR3 DNA reads TGTGCCAGCAGCTTAGCGGGTAGCGCACAAGAGACCCAGTACTTC.

This clone has just a few counts. This sequence joins TRBV6-2 or TRBV6-3 and TRBJ2-6, with D perhaps matching TRBD2 (5 bases). This CDR3 is built from 16 residues. Germline V gene lookup returns CDR1 MNHEY and CDR2 SVGEGT. The V end lost 4 bases, the J end lost 3 bases, and 13 bases lay between the germline ends. CDR3 sequence reads: CASSLSGKGGANVLTF. CDR3 nucleotides: TGTGCCAGCAGTTTATCCGGGAAGGGTGGGGCCAACGTCCTGACTTTC.

The sample holds one count of this clone. The chain couples TRBV5-6 to TRBJ2-5; TRBD1 agrees at 10 bases. The CDR3 runs 13 residues. V was clipped by 7 bases and J by 6 bases; unmatched bases: 6. Germline values: CDR1 SGHDT, CDR2 YYEEEE. In DNA form, the CDR3 reads TGTGCCAGCGGACGACAGGGGGCACAGACCCAGTACTTC. Its protein is CASGRQGAQTQYF.

The rearrangement links TRBV19 to TRBJ2-1; 9 bases are shared with TRBD2. Trimming took 5 bases from V and 1 from J; bases not matched to a gene: 3. This CDR3 comprises 15 residues. Germline V CDR1 and CDR2: LNHDA, SQIVND (reference sequence). CDR3 loop: CASSDTSGSYNEQFF. DNA for the CDR3: TGTGCCAGTAGTGACACTAGCGGGTCCTACAATGAGCAGTTCTTC.

This chain joins TRBV6-2 or TRBV6-3 and TRBJ2-1, with D possibly being TRBD1 (6 bases). The germline CDR1 and CDR2 sequences are MNHEY and SVGEGT. The CDR3 is 16 amino acids. The V and J ends lost 4 bases and 0 bases respectively, with 13 bases between them. In nucleotides, the CDR3 is TGTGCCAGCAGTTTACGACAGGACCCCTCCTACAATGAGCAGTTCTTC. This translates into CASSLRQDPSYNEQFF.

The CDR3 spells CASSFQGGSEQFF. Written as DNA, the CDR3 is TGTGCCAGCAGTTTCCAGGGAGGTAGTGAGCAGTTCTTC. This chain joins TRBV12-3 or TRBV12-4 and TRBJ2-1, with D possibly being TRBD2 (6 bases). This CDR3 has 13 residues. Trimming took off 3 bases at V and 9 bases at J, with 12 bases between the two ends.

V is TRBV3-1 (or the pseudogene TRBV3-2) and J is TRBJ1-1, with 7 bases matching TRBD1. V was pared by 3 bases and J by 0 bases, with 4 bases of the junction left unmatched. In germline, CDR1 is LGHDT, CDR2 YNNKEL (reference sequence). CDR3 size: 15 residues. Written as DNA, the CDR3 is TGTGCCAGCAGCCATGGAACAGGGGTGAACACTGAAGCTTTCTTT. Its translation is CASSHGTGVNTEAFF.